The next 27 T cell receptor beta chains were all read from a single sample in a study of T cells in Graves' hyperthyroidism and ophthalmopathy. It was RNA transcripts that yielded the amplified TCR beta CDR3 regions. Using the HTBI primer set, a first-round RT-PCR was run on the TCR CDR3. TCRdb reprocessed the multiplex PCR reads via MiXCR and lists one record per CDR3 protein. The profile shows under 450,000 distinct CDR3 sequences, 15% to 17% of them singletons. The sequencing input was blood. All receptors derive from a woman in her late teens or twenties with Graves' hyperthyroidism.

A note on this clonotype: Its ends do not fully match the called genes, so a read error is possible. CDR3 bases: TGTGTCAGCAGTTCCCGTACCTTGACTAATAAAGTGGATGAAAAACTGTTTTTT. It yields the protein CVSSSRTLTNKVDEKLFF. V and J are TRBV6-2 or TRBV6-3 and TRBJ1-4; no definite D call. This CDR3 is 18 amino acids long. CDR1 and CDR2 from the germline V gene are MNHEY and SVGEGT.

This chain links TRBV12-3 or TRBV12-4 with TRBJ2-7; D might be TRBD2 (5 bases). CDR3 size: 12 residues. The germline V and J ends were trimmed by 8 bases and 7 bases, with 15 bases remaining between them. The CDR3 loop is CASATNQREQYF. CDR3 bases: TGTGCCAGCGCGACTAACCAACGTGAGCAGTACTTC.

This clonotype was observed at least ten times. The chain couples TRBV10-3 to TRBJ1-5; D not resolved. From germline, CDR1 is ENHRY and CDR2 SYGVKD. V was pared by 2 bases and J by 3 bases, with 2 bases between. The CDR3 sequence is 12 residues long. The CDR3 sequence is CAISEANQPQHF. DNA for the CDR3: TGTGCCATCAGTGAGGCCAATCAGCCCCAGCATTTT.

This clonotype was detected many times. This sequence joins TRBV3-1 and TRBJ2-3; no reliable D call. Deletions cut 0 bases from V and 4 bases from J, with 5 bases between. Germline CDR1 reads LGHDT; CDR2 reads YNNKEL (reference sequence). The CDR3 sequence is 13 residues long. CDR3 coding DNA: TGTGCCAGCAGCCAAGAGAGGTCAGATACGCAGTATTTT. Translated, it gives CASSQERSDTQYF.

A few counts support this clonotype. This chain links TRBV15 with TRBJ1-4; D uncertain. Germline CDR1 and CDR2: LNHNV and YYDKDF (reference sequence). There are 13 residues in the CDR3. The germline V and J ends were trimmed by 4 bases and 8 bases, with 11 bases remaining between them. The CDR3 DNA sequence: TGTGCCACCAGCACCGGGGAGTCAGAAAAACTGTTTTTT. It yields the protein CATSTGESEKLFF.

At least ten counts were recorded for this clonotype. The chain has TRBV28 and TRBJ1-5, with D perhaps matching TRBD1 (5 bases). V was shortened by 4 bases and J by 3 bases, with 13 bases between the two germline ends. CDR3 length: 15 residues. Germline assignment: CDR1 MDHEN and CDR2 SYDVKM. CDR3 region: CASSWARANNQPQHF. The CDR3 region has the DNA TGTGCCAGCAGTTGGGCCAGGGCAAACAATCAGCCCCAGCATTTT.

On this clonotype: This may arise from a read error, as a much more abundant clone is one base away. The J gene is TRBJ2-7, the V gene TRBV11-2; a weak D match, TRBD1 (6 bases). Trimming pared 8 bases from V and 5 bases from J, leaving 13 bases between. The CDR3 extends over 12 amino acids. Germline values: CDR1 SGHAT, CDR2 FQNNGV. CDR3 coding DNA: TGTGCCAGCCGCCGTACAGGGAACGAGCAGTACTTC. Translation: CASRRTGNEQYF.

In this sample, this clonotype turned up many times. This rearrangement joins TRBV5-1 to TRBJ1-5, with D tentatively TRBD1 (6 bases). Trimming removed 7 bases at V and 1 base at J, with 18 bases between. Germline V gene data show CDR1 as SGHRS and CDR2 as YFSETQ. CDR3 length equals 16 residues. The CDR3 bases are TGCGCCAGCGGGGACACCCTTACCGGCAGCAATCAGCCCCAGCATTTT. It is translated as CASGDTLTGSNQPQHF.

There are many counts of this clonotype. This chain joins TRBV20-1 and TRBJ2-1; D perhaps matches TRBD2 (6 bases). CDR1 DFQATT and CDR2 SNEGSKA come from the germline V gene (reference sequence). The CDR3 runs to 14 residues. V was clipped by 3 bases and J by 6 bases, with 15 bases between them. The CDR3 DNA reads TGCAGTGCTAGCCAGAGGCGGGGCCTCAATGAGCAGTTCTTC. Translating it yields CSASQRRGLNEQFF.

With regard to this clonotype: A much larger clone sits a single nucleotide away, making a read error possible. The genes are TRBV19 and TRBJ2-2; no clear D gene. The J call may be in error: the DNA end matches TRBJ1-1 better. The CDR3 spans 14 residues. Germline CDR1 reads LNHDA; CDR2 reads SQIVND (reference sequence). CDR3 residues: CASSIDTRYTGAFF. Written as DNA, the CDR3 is TGTGCCAGTAGTATAGACACCAGATACACTGGAGCTTTCTTT.

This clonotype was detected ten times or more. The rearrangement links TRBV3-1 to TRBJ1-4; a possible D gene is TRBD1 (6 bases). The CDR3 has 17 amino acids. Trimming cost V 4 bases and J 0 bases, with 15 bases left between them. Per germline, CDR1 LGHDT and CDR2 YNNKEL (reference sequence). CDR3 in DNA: TGTGCCAGCAGCCCACTCCGACAGGTTGCAACTAATGAAAAACTGTTTTTT. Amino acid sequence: CASSPLRQVATNEKLFF.

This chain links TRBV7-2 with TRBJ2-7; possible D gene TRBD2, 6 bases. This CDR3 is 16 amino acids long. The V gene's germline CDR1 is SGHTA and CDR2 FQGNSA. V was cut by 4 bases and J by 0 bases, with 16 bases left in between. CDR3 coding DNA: TGTGCCAGCAGCTCCCGCCGGGACTTGAGCTCCTACGAGCAGTACTTC. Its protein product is CASSSRRDLSSYEQYF.

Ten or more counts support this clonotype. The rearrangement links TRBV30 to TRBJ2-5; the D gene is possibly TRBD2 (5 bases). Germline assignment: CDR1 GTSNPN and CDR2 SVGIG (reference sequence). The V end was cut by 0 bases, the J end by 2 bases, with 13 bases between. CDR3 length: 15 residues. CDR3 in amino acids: CAWSVLSSRQETQYF. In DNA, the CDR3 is TGTGCCTGGAGTGTATTATCTAGCCGGCAAGAGACCCAGTACTTC.

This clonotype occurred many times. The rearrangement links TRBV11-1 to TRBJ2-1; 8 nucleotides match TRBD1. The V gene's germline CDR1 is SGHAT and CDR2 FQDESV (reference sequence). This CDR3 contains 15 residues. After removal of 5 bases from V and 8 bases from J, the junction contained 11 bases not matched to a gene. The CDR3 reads CASSQYRDRPDEQFF. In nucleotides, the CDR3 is TGTGCCAGCAGCCAATACCGGGACAGGCCGGATGAGCAGTTCTTC.

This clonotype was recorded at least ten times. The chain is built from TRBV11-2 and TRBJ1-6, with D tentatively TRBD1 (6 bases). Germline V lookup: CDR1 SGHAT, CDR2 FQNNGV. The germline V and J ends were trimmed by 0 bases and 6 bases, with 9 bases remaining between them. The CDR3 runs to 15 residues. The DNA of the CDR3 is TGTGCCAGCAGCTTAGAGGGGGGCTTTAATTCACCCCTCCACTTT. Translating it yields CASSLEGGFNSPLHF.

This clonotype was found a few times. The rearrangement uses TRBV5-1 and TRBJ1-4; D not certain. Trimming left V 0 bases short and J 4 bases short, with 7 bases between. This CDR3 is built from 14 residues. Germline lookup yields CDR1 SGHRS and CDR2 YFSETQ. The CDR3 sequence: CASSLEQNNEKLFF. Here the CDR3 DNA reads TGCGCCAGCAGCTTGGAACAGAATAATGAAAAACTGTTTTTT.

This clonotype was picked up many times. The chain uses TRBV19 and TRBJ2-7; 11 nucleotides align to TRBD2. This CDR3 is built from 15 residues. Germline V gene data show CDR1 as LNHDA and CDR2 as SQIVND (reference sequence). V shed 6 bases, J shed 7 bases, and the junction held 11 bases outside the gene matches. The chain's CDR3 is CASSSGTSGKREQYF. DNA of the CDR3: TGTGCCAGTAGCAGCGGGACTAGCGGTAAAAGAGAGCAGTACTTC.

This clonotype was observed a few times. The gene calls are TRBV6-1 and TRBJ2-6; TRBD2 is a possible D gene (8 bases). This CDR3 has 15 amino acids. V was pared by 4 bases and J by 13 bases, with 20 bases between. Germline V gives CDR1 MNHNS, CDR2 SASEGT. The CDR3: CASSATGRGEAVLTF. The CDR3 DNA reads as TGTGCCAGCAGTGCGACAGGGCGGGGGGAAGCTGTCCTGACTTTC.

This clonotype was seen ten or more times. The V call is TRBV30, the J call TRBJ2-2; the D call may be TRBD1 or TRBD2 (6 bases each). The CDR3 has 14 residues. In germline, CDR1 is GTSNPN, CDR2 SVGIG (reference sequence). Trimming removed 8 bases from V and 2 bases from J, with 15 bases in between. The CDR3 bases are TGTGCCCACGAGGGGGGCCTCAACACCGGGGAGCTGTTTTTT. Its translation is CAHEGGLNTGELFF.

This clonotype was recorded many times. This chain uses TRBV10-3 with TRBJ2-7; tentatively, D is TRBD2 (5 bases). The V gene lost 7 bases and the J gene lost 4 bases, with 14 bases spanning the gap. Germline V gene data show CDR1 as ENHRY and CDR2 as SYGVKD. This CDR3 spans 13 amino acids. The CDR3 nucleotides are TGTGCCATCACCAAAGCCCGGGGTTACGAGCAGTACTTC. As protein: CAITKARGYEQYF.

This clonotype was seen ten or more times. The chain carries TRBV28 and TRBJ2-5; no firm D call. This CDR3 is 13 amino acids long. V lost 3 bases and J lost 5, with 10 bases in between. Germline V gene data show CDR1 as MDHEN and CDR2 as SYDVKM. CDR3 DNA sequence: TGTGCCAGCAGTTTCTTCATGGGGGAGACCCAGTACTTC. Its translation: CASSFFMGETQYF.

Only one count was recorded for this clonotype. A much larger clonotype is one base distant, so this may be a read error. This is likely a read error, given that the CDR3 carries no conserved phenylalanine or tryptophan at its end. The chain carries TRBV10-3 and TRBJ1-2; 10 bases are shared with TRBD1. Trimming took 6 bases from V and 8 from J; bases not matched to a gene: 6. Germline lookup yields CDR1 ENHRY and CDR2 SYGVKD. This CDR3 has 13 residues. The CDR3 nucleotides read TGTGCCATCAGGCCGGGACAGGGGAACGGCTACACCCTC. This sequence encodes CAIRPGQGNGYTL.

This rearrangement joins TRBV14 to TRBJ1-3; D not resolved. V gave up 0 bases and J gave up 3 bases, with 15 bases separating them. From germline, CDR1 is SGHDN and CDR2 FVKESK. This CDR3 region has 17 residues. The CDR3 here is CASSQELMWSGGNTIYF. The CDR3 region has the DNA TGTGCCAGCAGCCAAGAACTTATGTGGTCGGGTGGAAACACCATATATTTT.

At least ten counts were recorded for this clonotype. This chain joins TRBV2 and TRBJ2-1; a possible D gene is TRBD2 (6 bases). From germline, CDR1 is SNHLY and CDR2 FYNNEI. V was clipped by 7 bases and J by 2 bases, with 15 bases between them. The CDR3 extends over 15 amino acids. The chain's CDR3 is CASTTGTPTYNEQFF. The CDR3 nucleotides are TGTGCCAGCACTACGGGGACTCCGACCTACAATGAGCAGTTCTTC.

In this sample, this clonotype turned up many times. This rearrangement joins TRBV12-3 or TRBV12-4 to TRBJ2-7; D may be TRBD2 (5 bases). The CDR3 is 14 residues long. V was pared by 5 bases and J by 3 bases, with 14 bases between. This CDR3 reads CASSTTSLRYEQYF. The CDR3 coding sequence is TGTGCCAGCAGTACTACTAGTTTGCGCTACGAGCAGTACTTC.

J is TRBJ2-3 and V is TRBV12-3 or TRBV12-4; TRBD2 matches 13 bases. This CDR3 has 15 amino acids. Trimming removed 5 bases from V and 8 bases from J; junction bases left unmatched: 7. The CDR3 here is CASSGTSGRVATQYF. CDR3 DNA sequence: TGTGCCAGCAGTGGCACTAGCGGGAGGGTGGCTACGCAGTATTTT.

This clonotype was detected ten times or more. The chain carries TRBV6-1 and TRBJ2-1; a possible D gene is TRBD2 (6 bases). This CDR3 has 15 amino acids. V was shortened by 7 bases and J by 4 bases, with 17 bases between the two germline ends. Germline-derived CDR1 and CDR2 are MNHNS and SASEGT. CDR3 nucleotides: TGTGCCAGCAATTGGGGCGGGGACGGTTACAATGAGCAGTTCTTC. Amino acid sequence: CASNWGGDGYNEQFF.